This T cell receptor beta chain emerged from a study of T cells in Graves' hyperthyroidism and ophthalmopathy. Amplified TCR beta CDR3 regions came from RNA transcripts. The HTBI primer set drove a first-round RT-PCR of the TCR CDR3. One entry per CDR3 protein, called by TCRdb with MiXCR from the multiplex PCR reads. The sample records 540,000 or so distinct CDR3 sequences, 15% to 19% being singletons. Thyroid ultrasound and orbital computed tomography, with clinical symptoms and serum thyroxine and TRAb, informed diagnoses. Comments on this clonotype: A much larger clone lies one base from this, so it may be a read error.

Trimming removed 2 bases from V and 2 bases from J, with 16 bases in between. The germline gives CDR1 LGHDT, CDR2 YNNKEL (reference sequence). This CDR3 has 17 amino acids. The chain couples TRBV3-1 to TRBJ2-1; TRBD1 might be the D (5 bases). This TCR was sampled from a woman aged 25 to 39 with Graves' hyperthyroidism. Sequencing was carried out using blood. As DNA, the CDR3 is TGTGCCAGCAGCCAAAATCCCCCAGGGTCTGCCTACAATGAGCAGTTCTTC. It specifies CASSQNPPGSAYNEQFF.